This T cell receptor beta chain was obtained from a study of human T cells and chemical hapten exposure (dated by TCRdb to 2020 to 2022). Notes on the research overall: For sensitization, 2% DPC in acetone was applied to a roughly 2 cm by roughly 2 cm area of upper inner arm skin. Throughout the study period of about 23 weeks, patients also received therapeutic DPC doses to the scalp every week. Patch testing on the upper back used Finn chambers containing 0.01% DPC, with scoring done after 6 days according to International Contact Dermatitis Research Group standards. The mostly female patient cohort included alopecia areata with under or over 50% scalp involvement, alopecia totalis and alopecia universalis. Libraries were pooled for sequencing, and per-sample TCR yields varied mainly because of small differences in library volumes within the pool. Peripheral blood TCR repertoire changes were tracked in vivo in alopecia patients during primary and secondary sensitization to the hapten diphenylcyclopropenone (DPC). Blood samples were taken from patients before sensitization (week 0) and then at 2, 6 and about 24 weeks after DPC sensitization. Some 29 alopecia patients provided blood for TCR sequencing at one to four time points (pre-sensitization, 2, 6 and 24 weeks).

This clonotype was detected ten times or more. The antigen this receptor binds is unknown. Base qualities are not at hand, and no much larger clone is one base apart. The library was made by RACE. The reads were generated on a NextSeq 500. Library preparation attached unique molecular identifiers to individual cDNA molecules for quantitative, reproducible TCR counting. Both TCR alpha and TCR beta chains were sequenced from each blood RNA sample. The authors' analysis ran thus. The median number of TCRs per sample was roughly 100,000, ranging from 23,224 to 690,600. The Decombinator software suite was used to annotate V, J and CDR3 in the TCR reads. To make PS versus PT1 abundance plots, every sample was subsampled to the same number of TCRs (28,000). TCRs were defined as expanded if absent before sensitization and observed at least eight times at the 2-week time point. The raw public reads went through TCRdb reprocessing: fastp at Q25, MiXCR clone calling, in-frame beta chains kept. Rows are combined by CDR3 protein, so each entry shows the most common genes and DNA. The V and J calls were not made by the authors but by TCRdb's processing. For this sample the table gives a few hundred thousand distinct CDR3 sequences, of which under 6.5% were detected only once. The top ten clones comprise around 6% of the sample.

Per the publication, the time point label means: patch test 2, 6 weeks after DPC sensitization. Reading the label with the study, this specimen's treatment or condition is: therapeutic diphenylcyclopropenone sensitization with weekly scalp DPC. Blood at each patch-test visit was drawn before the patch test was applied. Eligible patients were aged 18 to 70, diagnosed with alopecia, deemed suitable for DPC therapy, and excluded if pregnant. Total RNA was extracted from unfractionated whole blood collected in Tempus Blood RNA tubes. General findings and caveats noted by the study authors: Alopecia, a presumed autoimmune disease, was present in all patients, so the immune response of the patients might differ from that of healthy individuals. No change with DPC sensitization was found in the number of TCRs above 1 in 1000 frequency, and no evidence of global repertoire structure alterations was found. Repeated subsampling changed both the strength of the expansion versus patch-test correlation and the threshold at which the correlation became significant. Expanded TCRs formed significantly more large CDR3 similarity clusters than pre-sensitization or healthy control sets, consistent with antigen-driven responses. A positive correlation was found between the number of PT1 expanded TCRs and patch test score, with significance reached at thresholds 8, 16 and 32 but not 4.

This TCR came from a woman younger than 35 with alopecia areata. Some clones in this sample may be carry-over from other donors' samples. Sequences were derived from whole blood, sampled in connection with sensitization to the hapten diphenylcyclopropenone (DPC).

The CDR3: CASSSIGGSRTGELFF. The nucleotide sequence is given as TGTGCCAGCAGCAGCATAGGGGGATCGCGCACCGGGGAGCTGTTTTTT. The rearrangement combines TRBV7-2 with TRBJ2-2; TRBD1 might be the D gene, on 6 matching bases. CDR1 and CDR2 are read off the germline V gene as SGHTA and FQGNSA. V is pared back by 5 bases and J by 4 bases, with 17 bases lying between the germline termini. From its cysteine to its phenylalanine, the CDR3 spans 16 amino acids. Just the 48-base CDR3 DNA is kept, in frame starting at base 1.